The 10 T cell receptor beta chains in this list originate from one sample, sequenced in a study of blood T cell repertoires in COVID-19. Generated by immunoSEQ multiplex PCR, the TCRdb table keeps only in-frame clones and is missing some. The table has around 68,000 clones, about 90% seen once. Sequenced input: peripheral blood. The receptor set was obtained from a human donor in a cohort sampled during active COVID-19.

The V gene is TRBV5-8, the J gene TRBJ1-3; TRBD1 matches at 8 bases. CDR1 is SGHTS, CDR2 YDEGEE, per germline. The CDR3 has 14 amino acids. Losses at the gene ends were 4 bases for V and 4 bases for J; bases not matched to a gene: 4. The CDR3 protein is CASSRTGLGNTIYF. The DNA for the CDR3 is TGTGCCAGCAGCCGGACAGGGCTAGGAAACACCATATATTTT.

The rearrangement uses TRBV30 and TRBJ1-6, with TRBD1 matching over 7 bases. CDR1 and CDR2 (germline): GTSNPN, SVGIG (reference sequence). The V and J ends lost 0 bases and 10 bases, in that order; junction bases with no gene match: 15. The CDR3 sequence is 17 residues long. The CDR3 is CAWSVPSRDRAGSPLHF. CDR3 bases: TGTGCCTGGAGTGTACCCTCGAGAGACAGGGCAGGCTCACCCCTCCACTTT.

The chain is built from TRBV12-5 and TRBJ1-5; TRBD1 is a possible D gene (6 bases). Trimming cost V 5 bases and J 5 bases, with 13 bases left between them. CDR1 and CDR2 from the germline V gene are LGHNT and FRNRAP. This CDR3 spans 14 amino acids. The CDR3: CASGTVGGYQPQHF. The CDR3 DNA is TGTGCTAGTGGTACCGTAGGGGGTTATCAGCCCCAGCATTTT.

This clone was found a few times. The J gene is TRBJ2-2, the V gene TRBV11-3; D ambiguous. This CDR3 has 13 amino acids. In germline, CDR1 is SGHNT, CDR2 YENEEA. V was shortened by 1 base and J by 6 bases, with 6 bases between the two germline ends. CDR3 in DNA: TGTGCCAGCAGCTTAGGACTCTCCGGGGAGCTGTTTTTT. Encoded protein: CASSLGLSGELFF. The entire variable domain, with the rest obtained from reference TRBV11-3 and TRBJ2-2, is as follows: EAGVVQSPRYKIIEKKQPVAFWCNPISGHNTLYWYLQNLGQGPELLIRYENEEAVDDSQLPKDRFSAERLKGVDSTLKIQPAELGDSAVYLCASSLGLSGELFFGEGSRLTVL.

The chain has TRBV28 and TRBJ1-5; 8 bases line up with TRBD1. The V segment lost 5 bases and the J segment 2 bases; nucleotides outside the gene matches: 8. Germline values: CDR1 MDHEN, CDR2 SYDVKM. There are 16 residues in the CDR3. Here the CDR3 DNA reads TGTGCCAGCAGTCTACGACAGGGGATGGGCAATCAGCCCCAGCATTTT. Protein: CASSLRQGMGNQPQHF.

CDR3 DNA sequence: TGTGCCAGTAGGCTGGTGGGACAAGACTATGGCTACACCTTC. Its translation: CASRLVGQDYGYTF. The chain carries TRBV19 and TRBJ1-2; weak D call: TRBD1 (6 bases). The CDR3 consists of 14 residues. V shed 6 bases and J shed 3 bases, with 14 bases lying between them. From germline, CDR1 is LNHDA and CDR2 SQIVND (reference sequence).

CDR3 loop: CAISGDRGSSPLHF. Here the CDR3 DNA reads TGTGCCATCAGTGGGGACAGGGGCAGTTCACCCCTCCACTTT. This chain joins TRBV10-3 and TRBJ1-6, with TRBD1 matching 10 bases. J lost 9 bases, V lost 4 bases, and 3 bases had no gene match. From germline, CDR1 is ENHRY and CDR2 SYGVKD. This CDR3 contains 14 residues.

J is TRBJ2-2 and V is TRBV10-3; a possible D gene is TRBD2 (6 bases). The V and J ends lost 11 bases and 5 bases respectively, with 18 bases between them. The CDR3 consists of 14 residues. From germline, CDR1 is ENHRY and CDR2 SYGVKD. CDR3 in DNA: TGTGCCCATCGTGGTGGAGGGCGAACCGGGGAGCTGTTTTTT. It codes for CAHRGGGRTGELFF.

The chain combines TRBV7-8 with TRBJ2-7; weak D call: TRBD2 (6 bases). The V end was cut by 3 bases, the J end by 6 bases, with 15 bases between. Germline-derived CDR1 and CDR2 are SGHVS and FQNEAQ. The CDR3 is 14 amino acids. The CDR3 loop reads CASSFRGRPPEQYF. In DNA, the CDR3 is TGTGCCAGCAGCTTTCGGGGGAGGCCCCCCGAGCAGTACTTC.

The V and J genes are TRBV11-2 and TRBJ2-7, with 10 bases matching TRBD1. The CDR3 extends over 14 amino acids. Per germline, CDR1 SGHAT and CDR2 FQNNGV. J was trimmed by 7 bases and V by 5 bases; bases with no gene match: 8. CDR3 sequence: CASSPDRGRGEQYF. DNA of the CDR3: TGTGCCAGCAGCCCAGACAGGGGGCGGGGGGAGCAGTACTTC.